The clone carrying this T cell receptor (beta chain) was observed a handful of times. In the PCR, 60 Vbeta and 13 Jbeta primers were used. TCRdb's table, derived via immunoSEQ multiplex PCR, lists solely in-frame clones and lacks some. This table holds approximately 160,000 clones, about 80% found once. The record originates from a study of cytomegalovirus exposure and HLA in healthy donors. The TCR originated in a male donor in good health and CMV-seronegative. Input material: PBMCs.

The CDR3 nucleotides are TGTGCCAGCAGCCTGGGACAGCTCCTAGCCAAAAACATTCAGTACTTC. Translated: CASSLGQLLAKNIQYF. V gene TRBV7-8 combines with J gene TRBJ2-4; 7 bases are a match to TRBD1. In germline, CDR1 is SGHVS, CDR2 FQNEAQ. The CDR3 loop spans 16 amino acids. V lost 5 bases, J lost 0 bases, and 7 bases stayed unmatched.